This T cell receptor (beta chain) comes out of a study of shared clonotypes between healthy human individuals. The overall study: Each donor had three CD4 naive, three CD4 memory, two CD8 naive and one CD8 memory plate.

As for this clone: Its antigen is not identified.

Study conclusions and caveats: Clonotype sharing across several donors was observed for about 5.2% of naive CD4 clonotypes. Memory subsets generally showed lower estimated richness than naive subsets.

As handled by the study authors: ImmunoSEQ only sent back junction sequences with no quality scores, so filtering was done differently. Data came from immunoSEQ multiplex PCR; TCRdb stores just in-frame clones and leaves some out. Clone size and V and J calls were adopted from that table, with D and trimming inferred from the DNA. The sample shows 2 million or so clones, approximately 95% of them seen only once. Source material: naive CD4+ T cells sorted from blood. Stated subset: CD45RA+ positively selected. The TCR was taken from a man younger than 35 in good health.

The CDR3 region has the DNA TGTGCCAGCAGCCCAGCACCAGGGAAGGTCAGGACTGAAGCTTTCTTT. It is translated as CASSPAPGKVRTEAFF. The chain recombines TRBV7-8 with TRBJ1-1; weak D call: TRBD1 (5 bases). CDR3 length equals 16 residues. With 5 bases removed from V and 5 bases from J, the gap between germline ends came to 21 bases. The germline gives CDR1 SGHVS, CDR2 FQNEAQ.